Listed here are 20 T cell receptor beta chains from one sample, sequenced in a study of cytomegalovirus exposure and HLA in healthy donors. 13 Jbeta primers and 60 Vbeta primers were used for the PCR. Some clones are missing from TCRdb's copy, which holds only in-frame ones; the method was immunoSEQ multiplex PCR. The sample carries about 200,000 clones, approximately 70% recorded once. The sequenced sample was PBMCs. Source of these receptors: a woman in her twenties or thirties in good health and CMV-seronegative.

Written as DNA, the CDR3 is TGTGCCAGTAGTATTGTGGGGGCAGGAGTTTCACCCCTCCACTTT. The encoded protein is CASSIVGAGVSPLHF. V gene TRBV19 combines with J gene TRBJ1-6; possibly TRBD1 for D (6 bases). Trimming pared 3 bases from V and 9 bases from J, leaving 15 bases between. The CDR3 is 15 residues long. Germline values: CDR1 LNHDA, CDR2 SQIVND (reference sequence).

The rearrangement joins TRBV25-1 to TRBJ2-2; D ambiguous. Trimming stripped 3 bases from V and 5 bases from J, with 13 bases between. CDR1 is MGHDK, CDR2 SYGVNS, per germline. The CDR3 runs 15 residues. The CDR3 sequence is CASSETRVRTGELFF. The CDR3 region has the DNA TGTGCCAGCAGTGAGACCCGGGTCCGAACCGGGGAGCTGTTTTTT.

The chain is built from TRBV27 and TRBJ2-1; possible D gene TRBD2, 6 bases. Trimming pared 4 bases from V and 8 bases from J, leaving 15 bases between. The CDR3 totals 14 residues. CDR1 MNHEY and CDR2 SMNVEV come from the germline V gene (reference sequence). CDR3 protein: CASSSGLTLDEQFF. CDR3 in DNA: TGTGCCAGCAGTTCGGGACTGACTTTGGATGAGCAGTTCTTC.

This chain joins TRBV19 and TRBJ2-7; 7 bases align to TRBD2. Trimming cost V 4 bases and J 0 bases; bases outside gene matches: 6. CDR3 length: 15 amino acids. Germline V gene data show CDR1 as LNHDA and CDR2 as SQIVND (reference sequence). For the CDR3, the DNA is TGTGCCAGTAGTAGGGGGGGAGGGAGCTCCTACGAGCAGTACTTC. This encodes CASSRGGGSSYEQYF.

This clone was found once. J is TRBJ2-1 and V is TRBV18; tentative D call: TRBD2 (6 bases). The CDR3 runs 16 residues. Between the trimmed V and J ends, which lost 3 bases and 6 bases, there was a span of 18 bases. Germline loops: CDR1 KGHSH, CDR2 LQKENI. CDR3 loop: CASSPFPGASGNEQFF. CDR3 nucleotide sequence: TGTGCCAGCTCACCCTTTCCGGGAGCGAGCGGCAATGAGCAGTTCTTC.

This clone was picked up a small number of times. The chain employs TRBV18 and TRBJ2-7; 10 bases match TRBD2. The germline gives CDR1 KGHSH, CDR2 LQKENI. V was pared by 4 bases and J by 2 bases, with 8 bases of the junction left unmatched. The CDR3 has 16 amino acids. Here the CDR3 reads CASSLVGLADPYEQYF. The CDR3 DNA follows: TGTGCCAGCTCACTGGTTGGACTAGCGGATCCCTACGAGCAGTACTTC.

This sequence joins TRBV4-3 and TRBJ2-7; no reliable D call. This CDR3 is 14 amino acids long. V gave up 0 bases and J gave up 1 base, with 7 bases separating them. Germline CDR1 reads LGHNA; CDR2 reads YSLEER. CDR3 nucleotide sequence: TGCGCCAGCAGCCAAGATCGGTCATCCTACGAGCAGTACTTC. Amino acids: CASSQDRSSYEQYF.

This chain links TRBV4-1 with TRBJ1-1, with 8 positions matching TRBD1. Germline CDR1 and CDR2: MGHRA and YSYEKL. This CDR3 comprises 14 residues. The V segment lost 6 bases and the J segment 10 bases; nucleotides outside the gene matches: 13. The CDR3 nucleotides are TGCGCCAGCAGAGAGGACAGGGACGGTTACGGAGCTTTCTTT. Translating it yields CASREDRDGYGAFF.

V and J are TRBV2 and TRBJ2-1, with 14 bases aligning to TRBD2. The CDR3 runs 16 residues. Germline V CDR1 and CDR2: SNHLY, FYNNEI. Unmatched junction bases numbered 6, after V lost 8 bases and J lost 3 bases. The CDR3 bases are TGTGCCAGCGGACTAGCGGGGGGCCGAAACTACAATGAGCAGTTCTTC. Its protein is CASGLAGGRNYNEQFF.

The rearrangement joins TRBV11-2 to TRBJ1-2, with D possibly being TRBD1 (5 bases). CDR3 length: 13 amino acids. V was cut by 1 base and J by 5 bases, with 8 bases left in between. CDR1 is SGHAT, CDR2 FQNNGV, per germline. The chain's CDR3 is CASSLAGTYGYTF. The CDR3 DNA reads TGTGCCAGCAGCTTAGCGGGGACTTATGGCTACACCTTC.

The chain links TRBV4-2 to TRBJ2-2, with 9 nucleotides matching TRBD2. Germline V CDR1 and CDR2: LGHNA, YNFKEQ. The CDR3 runs 17 residues. With V trimmed by 0 bases and J by 6 bases, 8 bases remained unmatched. CDR3 nucleotides: TGTGCCAGCAGCCAAGATTTTGGCGGGAGGGTCTCCGGGGAGCTGTTTTTT. Protein sequence: CASSQDFGGRVSGELFF.

The chain has TRBV6-4 and TRBJ2-3, with D tentatively TRBD1 (5 bases). Deletions cut 5 bases from V and 0 bases from J, with 9 bases between. The germline CDR1 and CDR2 sequences are MRHNA and SNTAGT. This CDR3 region has 14 residues. The CDR3 nucleotides are TGTGCCAGCAGTCGCTCAGGGAGCACAGATACGCAGTATTTT. Amino acids: CASSRSGSTDTQYF.

This clone was seen a handful of times. The genes are TRBV6-1 and TRBJ2-4, with 9 bases identical to TRBD1. The germline gives CDR1 MNHNS, CDR2 SASEGT. The CDR3 runs 16 residues. V trimming: 3 bases; J trimming: 0 bases; junction bases outside the gene matches: 3. The CDR3 sequence is CASSDRQGGAKNIQYF. CDR3 coding DNA: TGTGCCAGCAGTGACCGACAGGGGGGAGCCAAAAACATTCAGTACTTC.

The chain employs TRBV7-9 and TRBJ1-6; TRBD1 matches 11 bases. J was trimmed by 8 bases and V by 4 bases; bases with no gene match: 4. This CDR3 contains 15 residues. Germline-derived CDR1 and CDR2 are SEHNR and FQNEAQ (reference sequence). In DNA, the CDR3 is TGTGCCAGCAGCTCCGGACAGGGGGCTTATTCACCCCTCCACTTT. Protein sequence: CASSSGQGAYSPLHF.

The chain recombines TRBV9 with TRBJ2-7; 14 bases match TRBD2. Germline-derived CDR1 and CDR2 are SGDLS and YYNGEE. There are 16 residues in the CDR3. V lost 2 bases, J lost 0 bases, and 1 base stayed unmatched. The CDR3 nucleotides read TGTGCCAGCAGCGTCGGACTAGCGGGGGGCTCCTACGAGCAGTACTTC. This encodes CASSVGLAGGSYEQYF. Variable domain in full (rest from reference TRBV9 and TRBJ2-7): DSGVTQTPKHLITATGQRVTLRCSPRSGDLSVYWYQQSLDQGLQFLIQYYNGEERAKGNILERFSAQQFPDLHSELNLSSLELGDSALYFCASSVGLAGGSYEQYFGPGTRLTVT.

This chain joins TRBV30 and TRBJ1-2, with D perhaps matching TRBD1 (5 bases). V lost 5 bases, J lost 5 bases, and 18 bases lay in between. CDR1 is GTSNPN and CDR2 is SVGIG in the germline V gene (reference sequence). CDR3 size: 14 residues. The CDR3 loop is CAWGRRTPVYGYTF. CDR3 nucleotides: TGTGCCTGGGGGCGTCGGACACCCGTTTATGGCTACACCTTC. The full variable domain, rest sourced from reference TRBV30 and TRBJ1-2, is SQTIHQWPATLVQPVGSPLSLECTVEGTSNPNLYWYRQAAGRGLQLLFYSVGIGQISSEVPQNLSASRPQDRQFILSSKKLLLSDSGFYLCAWGRRTPVYGYTFGSGTRLTVV.

V usage is TRBV7-9 and J usage is TRBJ2-2; 12 bases align to TRBD2. The germline V gene encodes CDR1 SEHNR and CDR2 FQNEAQ (reference sequence). This CDR3 region has 17 residues. Unmatched junction bases numbered 9, after V lost 5 bases and J lost 5 bases. CDR3 protein: CASSARSGLAGTGELFF. The CDR3, as DNA: TGTGCCAGCAGCGCCCGATCCGGACTAGCGGGAACCGGGGAGCTGTTTTTT. Full variable domain (missing parts from reference TRBV7-9 and TRBJ2-2): DTGVSQNPRHKITKRGQNVTFRCDPISEHNRLYWYRQTLGQGPEFLTYFQNEAQLEKSRLLSDRFSAERPKGSFSTLEIQRTEQGDSAMYLCASSARSGLAGTGELFFGEGSRLTVL.

V usage is TRBV5-1 and J usage is TRBJ2-7; D gene uncertain. The germline gives CDR1 SGHRS, CDR2 YFSETQ. CDR3 length: 13 amino acids. V was shortened by 4 bases and J by 3 bases, with 11 bases between the two germline ends. Written as DNA, the CDR3 is TGCGCCAGCAGCCCGGCAAGGAGCTACGAGCAGTACTTC. Encoded protein: CASSPARSYEQYF.

This clone appeared a single time. The gene calls are TRBV5-4 and TRBJ2-7; 11 positions agree with TRBD1. V was clipped by 0 bases and J by 4 bases; unmatched bases: 3. In germline, CDR1 is SGHNT, CDR2 YYREEE (reference sequence). CDR3 length equals 15 residues. In nucleotides, the CDR3 is TGTGCCAGCAGCTTGGGTGGGACAGGGGGTTACGAGCAGTACTTC. It specifies CASSLGGTGGYEQYF.

The rearrangement uses TRBV6-5 and TRBJ2-6, with D hard to call. Per germline, CDR1 MNHEY and CDR2 SVGAGI. The ends were cut back, 5 bases at V and 4 bases at J, with 6 bases in the middle. The CDR3 consists of 13 residues. CDR3 sequence (DNA): TGTGCCAGCAGTCCAATCGGGGCCAACGTCCTGACTTTC. The encoded protein is CASSPIGANVLTF.